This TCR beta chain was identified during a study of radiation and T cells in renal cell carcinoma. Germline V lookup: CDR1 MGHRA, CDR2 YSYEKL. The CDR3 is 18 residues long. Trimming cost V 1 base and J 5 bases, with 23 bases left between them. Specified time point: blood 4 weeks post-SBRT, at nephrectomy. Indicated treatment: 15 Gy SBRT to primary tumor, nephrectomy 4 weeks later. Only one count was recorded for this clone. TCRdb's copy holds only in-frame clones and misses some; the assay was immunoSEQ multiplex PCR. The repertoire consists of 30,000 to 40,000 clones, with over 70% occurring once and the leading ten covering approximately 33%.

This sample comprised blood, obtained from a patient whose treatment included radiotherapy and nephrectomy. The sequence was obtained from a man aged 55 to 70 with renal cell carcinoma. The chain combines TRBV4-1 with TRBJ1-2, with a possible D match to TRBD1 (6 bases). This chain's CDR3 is CASSQVDPIRGITYGYTF. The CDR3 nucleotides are TGCGCCAGCAGCCAAGTGGACCCCATCAGGGGAATTACGTATGGCTACACCTTC.